This TCR beta chain was sequenced during a study of OX40 agonist ivuxolimab in advanced cancers. V was pared by 8 bases and J by 4 bases, with 3 bases between. This CDR3 is 9 amino acids long. The V gene's germline CDR1 is WSHSY and CDR2 SAAADI. TCRdb's copy holds only in-frame clones and misses some; the assay was immunoSEQ multiplex PCR. The table shows roughly 62,000 clones, with roughly 85% occurring only once. Note on this clone: What it recognizes is unknown.

Study outcomes and limitations: The mean number of expanded clones was higher in CD8+ T cells than in CD4+.

The TCR sequence derives from an adult with an advanced solid tumor such as melanoma, head and neck, liver or kidney cancer. The material sequenced was CD4+ or CD8+ T cells sorted from blood, taken in a trial of the OX40 agonist ivuxolimab. The genes are TRBV10-2 and TRBJ2-7; no clear D. In nucleotides, the CDR3 is TGCGCCAGCGGTTACGAGCAGTACTTC. Its translation: CASGYEQYF.